Listed below are T cell receptor beta chains from one sample, sequenced in a study of T cell repertoires in cytomegalovirus infection. From the reads, TCRdb called clonotypes with MiXCR, one entry per CDR3 protein. This sample has 210,000 or so distinct CDR3 sequences, with around 6.2% found just once. The sequencing sample was made of PBMCs. The receptors shown here come from a human donor in good health (CMV status not recorded). Some clones in this sample may be carry-over from other donors' samples. CDR3s leave out the opening cysteine and the closing phenylalanine or tryptophan. Fields, in order: CDR3 protein, J gene, V gene.

CDR3aa: ATSRAPPRGDQPQH
j_gene: TRBJ1-5
v_gene: TRBV15

CDR3aa: SVGGGMNTEAF
j_gene: TRBJ1-1
v_gene: TRBV29-1

CDR3aa: ASSPPTGRNTEAF
j_gene: TRBJ1-1
v_gene: TRBV7-2

CDR3aa: ASSVLDRDSSGNTIY
j_gene: TRBJ1-3
v_gene: TRBV5-1

CDR3aa: ATSKRNSPLH
j_gene: TRBJ1-6
v_gene: TRBV15

CDR3aa: ATQRGLPAGYSETQY
j_gene: TRBJ2-5
v_gene: TRBV7-2

CDR3aa: SVVGYPGELF
j_gene: TRBJ2-2
v_gene: TRBV29-1

CDR3aa: ASSQVLLTEEF
j_gene: TRBJ2-1
v_gene: TRBV4-2

CDR3aa: ASSYVRGSYEQY
j_gene: TRBJ2-7
v_gene: TRBV6-2/TRBV6-3

CDR3aa: ASSLGMTGTGELF
j_gene: TRBJ2-2
v_gene: TRBV7-9

CDR3aa: ASCKQGVGDSPLH
j_gene: TRBJ1-6
v_gene: TRBV5-5

CDR3aa: ASSPPARAGDEQY
j_gene: TRBJ2-7
v_gene: TRBV18

CDR3aa: ASSPLVDGDYEQY
j_gene: TRBJ2-7
v_gene: TRBV9

CDR3aa: ASSLTGPGTGAAEAF
j_gene: TRBJ1-1
v_gene: TRBV7-8

CDR3aa: ASSALSSYTDTQY
j_gene: TRBJ2-3
v_gene: TRBV7-2

CDR3aa: ASSPSPDRPQAGGYT
j_gene: TRBJ1-2
v_gene: TRBV5-5

CDR3aa: SASSSTGRNQPQH
j_gene: TRBJ1-5
v_gene: TRBV20-1

CDR3aa: ASSQEGEQPQH
j_gene: TRBJ1-5
v_gene: TRBV4-3

CDR3aa: SVLGGTRASTDTQY
j_gene: TRBJ2-3
v_gene: TRBV29-1

CDR3aa: ASSLRGQGDTQY
j_gene: TRBJ2-3
v_gene: TRBV28

CDR3aa: SASLGSQPQH
j_gene: TRBJ1-5
v_gene: TRBV20-1

CDR3aa: ASSLVLGMMNTEAF
j_gene: TRBJ1-1
v_gene: TRBV7-2

CDR3aa: SVDRGNEQF
j_gene: TRBJ2-1
v_gene: TRBV29-1

CDR3aa: ASSEGLAGVNEQF
j_gene: TRBJ2-1
v_gene: TRBV2

CDR3aa: ASSADGQGPYNEQF
j_gene: TRBJ2-1
v_gene: TRBV2

CDR3aa: ASSLGTGTTYEQY
j_gene: TRBJ2-7
v_gene: TRBV7-2

CDR3aa: ASSSLGLGGTGELF
j_gene: TRBJ2-2
v_gene: TRBV7-2

CDR3aa: ASSRTNQPQH
j_gene: TRBJ1-5
v_gene: TRBV7-2

CDR3aa: ASSLTDREAF
j_gene: TRBJ1-1
v_gene: TRBV14

CDR3aa: ASSLGVAGANEKLF
j_gene: TRBJ1-4
v_gene: TRBV7-2

CDR3aa: ASSLGGTGTGQPQH
j_gene: TRBJ1-5
v_gene: TRBV12-3/TRBV12-4

CDR3aa: ASSIDLSGRGASFSYNEQF
j_gene: TRBJ2-1
v_gene: TRBV19

CDR3aa: ASSLVGGALTETQY
j_gene: TRBJ2-5
v_gene: TRBV7-6

CDR3aa: ASSLVQKPNTEAF
j_gene: TRBJ1-1
v_gene: TRBV12-3/TRBV12-4

CDR3aa: ARTGQGYGYT
j_gene: TRBJ1-2
v_gene: TRBV7-3

CDR3aa: ASSLLLTDTQY
j_gene: TRBJ2-3
v_gene: TRBV5-1

CDR3aa: ATSERGVADTQY
j_gene: TRBJ2-3
v_gene: TRBV24-1

CDR3aa: ASSQNRDRENANYGYT
j_gene: TRBJ1-2
v_gene: TRBV23-1

CDR3aa: ASSLKGGDYEQY
j_gene: TRBJ2-7
v_gene: TRBV28

CDR3aa: ASSPRGVAGTYNEQF
j_gene: TRBJ2-1
v_gene: TRBV19

CDR3aa: ASRGTETQY
j_gene: TRBJ2-5
v_gene: TRBV19

CDR3aa: ASSLGTGQGMNEQF
j_gene: TRBJ2-1
v_gene: TRBV7-6

CDR3aa: ASSPQTGTGELF
j_gene: TRBJ2-2
v_gene: TRBV7-2

CDR3aa: ASSPPGTSGGAGAKNIQY
j_gene: TRBJ2-4
v_gene: TRBV28

CDR3aa: ASSSVQGRLLYEQY
j_gene: TRBJ2-7
v_gene: TRBV7-8

CDR3aa: ATSDLANRDRVRGTDTQY
j_gene: TRBJ2-3
v_gene: TRBV24-1

CDR3aa: ASSLGERTEAF
j_gene: TRBJ1-1
v_gene: TRBV12-3/TRBV12-4

CDR3aa: ASRRYNSPLH
j_gene: TRBJ1-6
v_gene: TRBV23-1

CDR3aa: ASSPDRRLRAGGNTIY
j_gene: TRBJ1-3
v_gene: TRBV7-2

CDR3aa: ASSQGGGASTDTQY
j_gene: TRBJ2-3
v_gene: TRBV3-1

CDR3aa: ASILRQGQGLGTEAF
j_gene: TRBJ1-1
v_gene: TRBV28

CDR3aa: ASSREGVGNQPQH
j_gene: TRBJ1-5
v_gene: TRBV6-2/TRBV6-3

CDR3aa: ASSLAVGQGAGYGYT
j_gene: TRBJ1-2
v_gene: TRBV5-1

CDR3aa: ASSAPGLAGAPYNEQF
j_gene: TRBJ2-1
v_gene: TRBV7-2

CDR3aa: ASSLQGSTGELF
j_gene: TRBJ2-2
v_gene: TRBV7-6

CDR3aa: ASGSTGQLFTDTQY
j_gene: TRBJ2-3
v_gene: TRBV28

CDR3aa: ASRAGLGQPQH
j_gene: TRBJ1-5
v_gene: TRBV2

CDR3aa: ASSDRRSSTLSYEQY
j_gene: TRBJ2-7
v_gene: TRBV6-4